This passage covers 27 T cell receptor beta chains from one sample sequenced in a study of T cells in Graves' hyperthyroidism and ophthalmopathy. Authors of the study amplified TCR beta CDR3 regions from RNA transcripts. The TCR CDR3 was amplified in a first-round RT-PCR using the HTBI primer set. Each CDR3 protein gets one entry after TCRdb re-called the multiplex PCR reads with MiXCR. The data contain about 350,000 distinct CDR3 sequences, 15% to 20% of them singletons. Sequencing was carried out using blood. The receptors here all came from a middle-aged woman with Graves' ophthalmopathy.

There are many counts of this clonotype. The chain couples TRBV28 to TRBJ2-2; 13 bases match TRBD2. The V and J ends lost 5 bases and 3 bases, in that order; junction bases with no gene match: 6. The germline gives CDR1 MDHEN, CDR2 SYDVKM. This CDR3 is built from 17 residues. This CDR3 reads CASSSPGLAGYTGELFF. The CDR3 nucleotides read TGTGCCAGCAGTAGCCCGGGACTAGCGGGATACACCGGGGAGCTGTTTTTT.

This clonotype has at least ten counts. The chain is built from TRBV7-9 and TRBJ1-3; D unresolved. CDR1 and CDR2 from the germline V gene are SEHNR and FQNEAQ (reference sequence). V lost 5 bases, J lost 0 bases, and 11 bases lay in between. The CDR3 runs 15 residues. As DNA, the CDR3 is TGTGCCAGCAGCCGGACCGCGAACTCTGGAAACACCATATATTTT. This translates into CASSRTANSGNTIYF.

This clonotype was counted ten times or more. The chain joins TRBV19 to TRBJ1-5; D is possibly TRBD1 (6 bases). V was pared by 5 bases and J by 4 bases, with 12 bases between. CDR1 and CDR2 (germline): LNHDA, SQIVND (reference sequence). This CDR3 contains 14 residues. This CDR3 is CASSPQQGNQPQHF. CDR3 nucleotide sequence: TGTGCCAGTAGTCCTCAACAGGGTAATCAGCCCCAGCATTTT.

In its sample, this clonotype was seen many times. The chain recombines TRBV20-1 with TRBJ1-2; no clear D. CDR3 size: 13 residues. CDR1 is DFQATT and CDR2 is SNEGSKA in the germline V gene (reference sequence). V was pared by 3 bases and J by 8 bases, with 16 bases between. In DNA, the CDR3 is TGCAGTGCTAGGTTTTCGTCCGTCGAGGGCTACACCTTC. This sequence encodes CSARFSSVEGYTF.

This clonotype has ten or more counts. This chain joins TRBV11-2 and TRBJ1-1; D is ambiguous. The CDR3 is 11 amino acids. V was pared by 5 bases and J by 7 bases, with 8 bases between. Germline V gene lookup returns CDR1 SGHAT and CDR2 FQNNGV. The CDR3 sequence: CASSPLREAFF. In DNA, the CDR3 is TGTGCCAGCAGCCCACTACGTGAAGCTTTCTTT.

The chain recombines TRBV5-1 with TRBJ2-7, with a possible D match to TRBD2 (6 bases). Germline assignment: CDR1 SGHRS and CDR2 YFSETQ. The CDR3 runs 15 residues. Trimming stripped 0 bases from V and 4 bases from J, with 14 bases between. DNA for the CDR3: TGCGCCAGCAGCTTGGATCCTGCGGGGCGGTACGAGCAGTACTTC. Amino acid sequence: CASSLDPAGRYEQYF.

Note on this clonotype: Relative to the germline gene, one junction end is altered; a read error may explain this. This sequence joins TRBV13 and TRBJ1-1; a possible D gene is TRBD1 (6 bases). The germline V gene has CDR1 PRHDT and CDR2 FYEKMQ (reference sequence). This CDR3 is 12 amino acids long. The CDR3 sequence is CASSPGVTEALF. The CDR3 DNA sequence: TGTGCCAGCAGCCCAGGGGTCACTGAAGCTCTCTTT. The full variable domain, completed using reference TRBV13 and TRBJ1-1, is AAGVIQSPRHLIKEKRETATLKCYPIPRHDTVYWYQQGPGQDPQFLISFYEKMQSDKGSIPDRFSAQQFSDYHSELNMSSLELGDSALYFCASSPGVTEALFGQGTRLTVV.

The V call is TRBV6-1, the J call TRBJ2-5; a weak D match, TRBD1 (8 bases). The CDR3 consists of 16 residues. CDR1 is MNHNS and CDR2 is SASEGT in the germline V gene. V was pared by 4 bases and J by 1 base, with 16 bases between. Here the CDR3 reads CASSATGGDPQETQYF. CDR3 sequence (DNA): TGTGCCAGCAGTGCCACAGGGGGGGACCCCCAAGAGACCCAGTACTTC.

This clonotype was counted ten times or more. This chain uses TRBV6-5 with TRBJ1-1; a possible D gene is TRBD1 (6 bases). Germline V gene sequence: CDR1 MNHEY, CDR2 SVGAGI. The CDR3 is 14 residues long. Trimming removed 7 bases from V and 6 bases from J, with 18 bases in between. CDR3 protein: CASIRPGGGPEAFF. The CDR3 DNA reads TGTGCCAGCATTCGCCCCGGGGGGGGGCCTGAAGCTTTCTTT.

This clonotype was counted at least ten times. The chain has TRBV29-1 and TRBJ2-2, with D unclear. V was shortened by 3 bases and J by 5 bases, with 16 bases between the two germline ends. The germline V gene encodes CDR1 SQVTM and CDR2 ANQGSEA. This CDR3 has 15 amino acids. The CDR3 reads CSVENPVGETGELFF. The CDR3 DNA is TGCAGCGTTGAGAACCCGGTTGGGGAAACCGGGGAGCTGTTTTTT.

The CDR3 protein is CASSVRASGNTIYF. Written as DNA, the CDR3 is TGTGCCAGCAGTGTGCGGGCCTCTGGAAACACCATATATTTT. The J gene is TRBJ1-3, the V gene TRBV6-1; D is ambiguous. This CDR3 spans 14 amino acids. Looked up from germline, CDR1 is MNHNS and CDR2 is SASEGT. Trimming removed 4 bases at V and 0 bases at J, with 7 bases between.

This clonotype was counted at least ten times. This chain's CDR3 is CASSTTQGLAGVWGQETQYF. The CDR3 nucleotides read TGTGCCAGTAGTACCACACAAGGTCTAGCGGGAGTCTGGGGCCAAGAGACCCAGTACTTC. This rearrangement joins TRBV19 to TRBJ2-5; 10 positions match TRBD2. The CDR3 contains 20 residues. The V segment lost 4 bases and the J segment 1 base; nucleotides outside the gene matches: 18. Germline lookup yields CDR1 LNHDA and CDR2 SQIVND (reference sequence).

V gene TRBV18 combines with J gene TRBJ2-4; possible D gene TRBD1, 6 bases. Trimming cost V 1 base and J 6 bases, with 7 bases left between them. CDR3 size: 13 residues. CDR1 and CDR2 from the germline V gene are KGHSH and LQKENI. The CDR3 sequence: CASSPQGVNIQYF. DNA of the CDR3: TGTGCCAGCTCACCACAGGGGGTAAACATTCAGTACTTC. Full variable domain (rest looked up from reference TRBV18 and TRBJ2-4): NAGVMQNPRHLVRRRGQEARLRCSPMKGHSHVYWYRQLPEEGLKFMVYLQKENIIDESGMPKERFSAEFPKEGPSILRIQQVVRGDSAAYFCASSPQGVNIQYFGAGTRLSVL.

The gene calls are TRBV19 and TRBJ2-4, with TRBD1 as a possible D gene (6 bases). This CDR3 contains 15 residues. The germline CDR1 and CDR2 sequences are LNHDA and SQIVND (reference sequence). V was pared by 5 bases and J by 3 bases, with 14 bases between. The CDR3 here is CASSLQGLGKNIQYF. CDR3 bases: TGTGCCAGTAGTTTACAGGGTCTAGGCAAAAACATTCAGTACTTC.

The gene calls are TRBV5-1 and TRBJ1-2, with a tentative D call TRBD1 (5 bases). CDR1 and CDR2 (germline): SGHRS, YFSETQ. Trimming took off 4 bases at V and 6 bases at J, with 16 bases between the two ends. This CDR3 comprises 14 residues. In nucleotides, the CDR3 is TGCGCCAGCAGCCAAGGAGCAGGGCGTCATGGCTACACCTTC. It translates to CASSQGAGRHGYTF.

The table lists this clonotype with many counts. V and J are TRBV6-6 and TRBJ2-7, with 13 bases matching TRBD2. J gave up 5 bases and V 6 bases, and 13 bases lay outside the gene matches. CDR1 and CDR2 (germline): MNHNY, SVGAGI (reference sequence). The CDR3 loop spans 17 amino acids. CDR3 nucleotide sequence: TGTGCCAGCAGGAGGGGACTAGCGGGGCCGGGGGGGGACGAGCAGTACTTC. Residues: CASRRGLAGPGGDEQYF.

At least ten counts were recorded for this clonotype. The rearrangement links TRBV11-2 to TRBJ2-7, with 11 nucleotides matching TRBD1. Trimming at V came to 0 bases and at J to 7 bases, leaving 8 bases not matched to a gene. Per the germline V gene, CDR1 is SGHAT and CDR2 is FQNNGV. The CDR3 sequence is 16 residues long. CDR3 sequence: CASSLEIWTGGGEQYF. The DNA of the CDR3 is TGTGCCAGCAGCTTAGAGATCTGGACAGGGGGCGGGGAGCAGTACTTC.

This clonotype was detected ten times or more. The chain recombines TRBV20-1 with TRBJ2-7; D is uncertain. The CDR3 totals 13 residues. V gave up 2 bases and J gave up 3 bases, with 11 bases separating them. CDR1 is DFQATT, CDR2 SNEGSKA, per germline (reference sequence). The CDR3: CSARPGSHYEQYF. In DNA, the CDR3 is TGCAGTGCTAGACCAGGCAGCCACTACGAGCAGTACTTC.

This clonotype has just a few counts. The chain combines TRBV18 with TRBJ1-1, with a weak D call TRBD1 (5 bases). Germline V gene sequence: CDR1 KGHSH, CDR2 LQKENI. This CDR3 is built from 14 residues. V was shortened by 2 bases and J by 6 bases, with 13 bases between the two germline ends. The CDR3 protein is CASSPAQRGAEAFF. CDR3 nucleotides: TGTGCCAGCTCACCAGCCCAAAGGGGCGCTGAAGCTTTCTTT.

The table lists this clonotype with many counts. V and J are TRBV15 and TRBJ1-1; possible D gene TRBD1, 5 bases. The CDR3 covers 14 residues. From germline, CDR1 is LNHNV and CDR2 YYDKDF (reference sequence). Trimming shortened V by 3 bases and J by 0 bases, and 8 bases separated the two germline ends. CDR3 sequence: CATSSPGMNTEAFF. In nucleotides, the CDR3 is TGTGCCACCAGCAGTCCAGGGATGAACACTGAAGCTTTCTTT. Supplemented by reference TRBV15 and TRBJ1-1, the full variable domain reads DAMVIQNPRYQVTQFGKPVTLSCSQTLNHNVMYWYQQKSSQAPKLLFHYYDKDFNNEADTPDNFQSRRPNTSFCFLDIRSPGLGDTAMYLCATSSPGMNTEAFFGQGTRLTVV.

This clonotype came up many times. This chain uses TRBV30 with TRBJ2-7; a weak D match, TRBD2 (5 bases). This CDR3 contains 15 residues. Germline loops: CDR1 GTSNPN, CDR2 SVGIG (reference sequence). V dropped 5 bases and J dropped 1 base, with 18 bases sitting between them. The CDR3 coding sequence is TGTGCCTGGGGAATGTGGTGGGAGTCTTCCTACGAGCAGTACTTC. Translating it yields CAWGMWWESSYEQYF.

In nucleotides, the CDR3 is TGTGCCAGCATTACTCGGGGTTGGGCTAACTATGGCTACACCTTC. This gives the protein CASITRGWANYGYTF. J is TRBJ1-2 and V is TRBV28; D call uncertain. Trimming removed 7 bases at V and 0 bases at J, with 15 bases between. The germline CDR1 and CDR2 sequences are MDHEN and SYDVKM. The CDR3 extends over 15 amino acids.

A remark on this clonotype: With a much larger clone just one base away, this may be a read error. This chain links TRBV6-2 or TRBV6-3 with TRBJ2-5, with D unresolved. The germline V gene encodes CDR1 MNHEY and CDR2 SVGEGT. V lost 2 bases and J lost 0, with 13 bases in between. The CDR3 has 16 residues. The CDR3 nucleotides are TGTGCCAGCAGTTACGATATGATGGGGTACCAAGAGACCCAGTACTTC. Protein product: CASSYDMMGYQETQYF.

This chain links TRBV6-1 with TRBJ1-2; no clear D gene. CDR3 size: 11 residues. Per the germline V gene, CDR1 is MNHNS and CDR2 is SASEGT. The germline V and J ends were trimmed by 3 bases and 9 bases, with 8 bases remaining between them. The CDR3 coding sequence is TGTGCCAGCAGTGAGACTGTTCGCTACACCTTC. This translates into CASSETVRYTF.

This clonotype was observed a handful of times. This sequence joins TRBV6-1 and TRBJ1-2; D is perhaps TRBD1 (6 bases). V was clipped by 7 bases and J by 7 bases, with 16 bases between them. Germline V gene data show CDR1 as MNHNS and CDR2 as SASEGT. The CDR3 spans 13 residues. CDR3 amino acids: CASKEGPGAGYTF. In nucleotides, the CDR3 is TGTGCCAGCAAGGAGGGACCAGGGGCTGGCTACACCTTC.

In this sample, this clonotype turned up many times. In DNA form, the CDR3 reads TGTGCCACCAGCAAGACAGGGTCAGTGAGCGAGACCCAGTACTTC. Encoded protein: CATSKTGSVSETQYF. The chain has TRBV24-1 and TRBJ2-5, with 7 bases identical to TRBD1. V lost 7 bases and J lost 5; bases outside the gene matches: 12. The germline V gene encodes CDR1 KGHDR and CDR2 SFDVKD. The CDR3 is 15 amino acids.

The rearrangement joins TRBV15 to TRBJ2-5; 7 bases line up with TRBD2. The junction had 9 bases not matched to a gene; V was cut back by 3 bases and J by 2 bases. The CDR3 runs 16 residues. The germline gives CDR1 LNHNV, CDR2 YYDKDF (reference sequence). The CDR3 coding sequence is TGTGCCACCAGCAGCCCCAGCGGGGCGGGACAAGAGACCCAGTACTTC. It encodes CATSSPSGAGQETQYF.